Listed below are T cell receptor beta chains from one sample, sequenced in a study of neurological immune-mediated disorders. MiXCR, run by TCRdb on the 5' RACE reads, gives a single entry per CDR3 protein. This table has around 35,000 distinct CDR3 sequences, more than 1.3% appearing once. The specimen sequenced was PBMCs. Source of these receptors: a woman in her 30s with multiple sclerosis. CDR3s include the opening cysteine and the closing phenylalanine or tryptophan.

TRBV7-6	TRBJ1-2	CASSPGAGVSDGYTF
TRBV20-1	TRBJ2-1	CSAPLGVSSYNEQFF
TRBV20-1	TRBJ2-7	CSASRQGLYEQYF
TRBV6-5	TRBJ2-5	CASSYPRTDRDRGRPQETQYF
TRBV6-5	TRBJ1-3	CASSEQLSGNTIYF
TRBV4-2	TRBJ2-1	CASRGLAPEQFF
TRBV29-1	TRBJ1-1	CSVVKGTATEAFF
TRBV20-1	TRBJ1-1	CSARPPRGRDTEAFF
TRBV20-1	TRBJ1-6	CSVRTGENSPLHF
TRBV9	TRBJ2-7	CASSVDPLAGAKGEQYF
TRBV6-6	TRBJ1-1	CASSPIQVATEAFF
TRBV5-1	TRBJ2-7	CASSYTNHEQYF
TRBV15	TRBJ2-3	CATSRRQGADTQYF
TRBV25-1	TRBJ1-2	CASSDPGRGYTF
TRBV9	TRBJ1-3	CASSSGTGPGSGNTIYF
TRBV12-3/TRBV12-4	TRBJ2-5	CASSLVGVEGTQYF
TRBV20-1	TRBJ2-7	CSATLSYEQYF
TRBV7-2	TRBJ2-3	CASSMSTDTQYF
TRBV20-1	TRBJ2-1	CSARVIRLAGGLGNEQFF
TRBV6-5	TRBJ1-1	CASSYMETNTEAFF
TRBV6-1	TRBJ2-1	CASSVDHGDEQFF
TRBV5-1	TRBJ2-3	CASSLAHSAGGTDTQYF
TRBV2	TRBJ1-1	CASNGELNTEAFF
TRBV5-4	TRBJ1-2	CASSSGGTGIYGYTF
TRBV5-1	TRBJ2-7	CASSATGTGPYEQYF
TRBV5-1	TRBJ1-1	CASSDSGASNTEAFF
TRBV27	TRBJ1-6	CASSLSQGAISYNSPLHF
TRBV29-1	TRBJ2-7	CSVGTGPYEQYF
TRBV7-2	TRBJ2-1	CASSLYDEQFF
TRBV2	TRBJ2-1	CASSATDRVEQFF
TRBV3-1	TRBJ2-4	CASSQVSKGPAKNIQYF
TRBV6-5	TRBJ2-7	CASRREDYEQYF
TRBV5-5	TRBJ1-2	CASSLDRGLFGYTF
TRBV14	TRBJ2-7	CASSQQPYGGQYF
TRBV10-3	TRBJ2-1	CAIRKAGEANEQFF
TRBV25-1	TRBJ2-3	CASSEWSGGRTDTQYF
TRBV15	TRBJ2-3	CATSIRDSGADTQYF
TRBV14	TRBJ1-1	CASSQNRVNTEAFF
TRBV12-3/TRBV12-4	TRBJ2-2	CASRTGGANTGELFF
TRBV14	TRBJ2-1	CASSQDLWGAKYNEQFF
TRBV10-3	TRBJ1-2	CAIKGEANYGYTF
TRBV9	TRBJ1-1	CASSVATGEAFF
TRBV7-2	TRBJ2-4	CASSLGFGVKNIQYF
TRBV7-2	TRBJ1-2	CASSRYTGSRAF
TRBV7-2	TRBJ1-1	CASSLNPGRAEAFF